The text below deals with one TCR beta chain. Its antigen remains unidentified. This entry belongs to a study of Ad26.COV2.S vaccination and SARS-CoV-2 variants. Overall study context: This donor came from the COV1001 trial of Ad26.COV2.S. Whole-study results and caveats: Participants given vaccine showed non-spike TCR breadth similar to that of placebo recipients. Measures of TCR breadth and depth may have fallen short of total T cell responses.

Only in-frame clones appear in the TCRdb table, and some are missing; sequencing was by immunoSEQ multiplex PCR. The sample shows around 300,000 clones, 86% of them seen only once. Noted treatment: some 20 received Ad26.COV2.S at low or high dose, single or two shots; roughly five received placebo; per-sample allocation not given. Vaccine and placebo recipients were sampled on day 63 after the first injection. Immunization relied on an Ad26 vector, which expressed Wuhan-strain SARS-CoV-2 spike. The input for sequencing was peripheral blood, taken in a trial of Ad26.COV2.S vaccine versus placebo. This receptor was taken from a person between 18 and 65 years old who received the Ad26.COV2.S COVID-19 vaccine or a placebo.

DNA of the CDR3: TGTGCCAGCAGTCTCTTTCCGGGACAGGGAAGCGAGCAGTACTTC. Its translation: CASSLFPGQGSEQYF. The chain couples TRBV27 to TRBJ2-7; TRBD1 matches at 9 bases. The V gene end was trimmed by 5 bases and the J gene end by 6 bases; junction bases not matched to a gene: 11. The germline CDR1 and CDR2 sequences are MNHEY and SMNVEV (reference sequence). This CDR3 is 15 amino acids long.